Each of the 27 T cell receptor beta chains below was sequenced from the same sample in a study of cytomegalovirus exposure and HLA in healthy donors. Both 60 Vbeta primers and 13 Jbeta primers went into the PCR. Clones were read by immunoSEQ multiplex PCR, and TCRdb kept only the in-frame ones, dropping some. The sample shows under 150,000 clones, over 60% of them seen only once. Sequenced input: PBMCs. These receptors were obtained from a woman aged 60-75 years in good health and CMV-seronegative.

The V call is TRBV18, the J call TRBJ1-1, with a weak D call TRBD1 (6 bases). This CDR3 is built from 14 residues. The germline V and J ends were trimmed by 3 bases and 1 base, with 9 bases remaining between them. Germline CDR1 is KGHSH and CDR2 is LQKENI. The CDR3 coding sequence is TGTGCCAGCTCACCTCGGACAGCGAACACTGAAGCTTTCTTT. Amino acids: CASSPRTANTEAFF.

V gene TRBV5-1 combines with J gene TRBJ2-7, with 8 nucleotides matching TRBD1. Germline CDR1 and CDR2: SGHRS and YFSETQ. Trimming removed 2 bases from V and 3 bases from J; junction bases left unmatched: 4. This CDR3 has 14 amino acids. CDR3 loop: CASSLDRGYYEQYF. In DNA, the CDR3 is TGCGCCAGCAGCTTAGACAGGGGCTACTACGAGCAGTACTTC.

V is TRBV4-1 and J is TRBJ1-5; 8 bases are a match to TRBD1. Per germline, CDR1 MGHRA and CDR2 YSYEKL. The CDR3 sequence is 15 residues long. V gave up 6 bases and J gave up 1 base; unmatched junction bases: 5. The CDR3 nucleotides are TGCGCCAGCAGACCAGGGGGCTGGAGCAATCAGCCCCAGCATTTT. Its protein is CASRPGGWSNQPQHF.

This rearrangement joins TRBV19 to TRBJ2-4; the match to TRBD1 covers 7 bases. V was clipped by 2 bases and J by 5 bases; unmatched bases: 12. The CDR3 extends over 17 amino acids. The germline V gene encodes CDR1 LNHDA and CDR2 SQIVND (reference sequence). This CDR3 reads CASSIPRGRGRENIQYF. The CDR3 DNA sequence: TGTGCCAGTAGTATACCCCGAGGTAGGGGGCGGGAAAACATTCAGTACTTC.

This clone was detected a few times. The V gene is TRBV4-1, the J gene TRBJ1-6; TRBD1 agrees at 7 bases. Germline lookup yields CDR1 MGHRA and CDR2 YSYEKL. The CDR3 has 15 residues. The junction had 11 bases not matched to a gene; V was cut back by 5 bases and J by 10 bases. The CDR3 reads CASSNWDSGGSPLHF. The DNA of the CDR3 is TGCGCCAGCAGCAACTGGGACAGTGGGGGCTCACCCCTCCACTTT.

This clone appeared a few times. The chain combines TRBV18 with TRBJ1-5; D possibly corresponds to TRBD1 (6 bases). Per the germline V gene, CDR1 is KGHSH and CDR2 is LQKENI. V lost 3 bases and J lost 3, with 12 bases in between. This CDR3 spans 15 amino acids. The CDR3 nucleotides are TGTGCCAGCTCACCTTCACAGGGCGTCAATCAGCCCCAGCATTTT. Translated: CASSPSQGVNQPQHF.

A few counts support this clone. J is TRBJ1-6 and V is TRBV14, with 11 positions matching TRBD1. The CDR3 has 15 residues. From germline, CDR1 is SGHDN and CDR2 FVKESK. The V and J ends lost 4 bases and 9 bases, in that order; junction bases with no gene match: 5. DNA for the CDR3: TGTGCCAGCAGCCTTGGACAGGGGGCTGGTTCACCCCTCCACTTT. Amino acid sequence: CASSLGQGAGSPLHF.

In regard to this clone: One junction end disagrees with the germline gene, perhaps due to a read error. This chain uses TRBV4-1 with TRBJ2-7; weak D call: TRBD2 (6 bases). Per the germline V gene, CDR1 is MGHRA and CDR2 is YSYEKL. The CDR3 totals 12 residues. For the CDR3, the DNA is TGCGCCAGCAGCCCACCCTTTGAAGGGAGGATCTTC. This gives the protein CASSPPFEGRIF.

This sequence joins TRBV5-1 and TRBJ2-5, with 7 bases aligning to TRBD1. Germline loops: CDR1 SGHRS, CDR2 YFSETQ. The CDR3 spans 17 residues. The ends lost 1 base at V and 1 base at J; junction bases unmatched: 10. CDR3 loop: CASSLSRGQNVQETQYF. The CDR3 DNA is TGCGCCAGCAGCTTGTCAAGGGGACAGAACGTCCAAGAGACCCAGTACTTC.

The chain couples TRBV28 to TRBJ2-3; TRBD2 agrees at 8 bases. J was trimmed by 7 bases and V by 5 bases; bases with no gene match: 20. This CDR3 has 18 residues. Per the germline V gene, CDR1 is MDHEN and CDR2 is SYDVKM. The CDR3 loop is CASSLGLGREGVRNTQYF. CDR3 DNA: TGTGCCAGCAGTCTCGGCCTCGGACGGGAGGGCGTGAGGAATACGCAGTATTTT. The entire variable domain, with the rest obtained from reference TRBV28 and TRBJ2-3, is as follows: DVKVTQSSRYLVKRTGEKVFLECVQDMDHENMFWYRQDPGLGLRLIYFSYDVKMKEKGDIPEGYSVSREKKERFSLILESASTNQTSMYLCASSLGLGREGVRNTQYFGPGTRLTVL.

This chain links TRBV21-1 with TRBJ1-5; no DNA check was done on the table's D call, TRBD1. TRBV21-1 is annotated as a pseudogene. The CDR3 loop spans 14 amino acids. The CDR3 sequence is CASSKGTGGQPQHF. CDR3 bases: TGTGCCAGCAGCAAGGGGACAGGGGGTCAGCCCCAGCATTTT.

The genes are TRBV28 and TRBJ2-3; 7 nucleotides align to TRBD1. Looked up from germline, CDR1 is MDHEN and CDR2 is SYDVKM. This CDR3 comprises 15 residues. After removal of 10 bases from V and 7 bases from J, the junction contained 17 bases not matched to a gene. The CDR3 is CATLLGGASRNTQYF. In DNA, the CDR3 is TGTGCCACCCTTTTAGGGGGCGCGAGTAGAAATACGCAGTATTTT.

The chain links TRBV7-6 to TRBJ1-1; TRBD1 might be the D (6 bases). Germline-derived CDR1 and CDR2 are SGHVS and FNYEAQ. The CDR3 has 15 amino acids. Trimming removed 5 bases from V and 2 bases from J, with 15 bases in between. CDR3 DNA: TGTGCCAGCAGCCAAAGCGAGACAGGAAACACTGAAGCTTTCTTT. It yields the protein CASSQSETGNTEAFF.

This chain uses TRBV9 with TRBJ1-2; TRBD1 aligns across 12 bases. J lost 9 bases, V lost 0 bases, and 9 bases had no gene match. CDR1 is SGDLS, CDR2 YYNGEE, per germline. The CDR3 loop spans 16 amino acids. The CDR3 here is CASSVGRGGQGASYTF. The CDR3 nucleotides are TGTGCCAGCAGCGTAGGTAGGGGGGGACAGGGGGCGAGCTACACCTTC.

This rearrangement joins TRBV28 to TRBJ1-1; D is possibly TRBD1 (5 bases). V dropped 3 bases and J dropped 11 bases, with 16 bases sitting between them. The CDR3 is 13 residues long. The germline V gene has CDR1 MDHEN and CDR2 SYDVKM. In nucleotides, the CDR3 is TGTGCCAGCAGTTTCACCATCCCGGGGGAGGCTTTCTTT. Its translation is CASSFTIPGEAFF. The entire variable domain, with the rest obtained from reference TRBV28 and TRBJ1-1, is as follows: DVKVTQSSRYLVKRTGEKVFLECVQDMDHENMFWYRQDPGLGLRLIYFSYDVKMKEKGDIPEGYSVSREKKERFSLILESASTNQTSMYLCASSFTIPGEAFFGQGTRLTVV.

The chain uses TRBV10-1 and TRBJ2-1, with a possible D match to TRBD1 (6 bases). The CDR3 runs to 15 residues. V lost 5 bases to trimming and J lost 5 bases, with 16 bases between them. Germline assignment: CDR1 WNHNN and CDR2 SYGVQD (reference sequence). The CDR3 DNA reads TGCGCCAGCAGTACTTCAACCAACAGGGACAATGAGCAGTTCTTC. It encodes CASSTSTNRDNEQFF.

The CDR3 loop reads CATSRGPHYEQYF. Written as DNA, the CDR3 is TGTGCCACCAGCAGAGGGCCCCACTACGAGCAGTACTTC. The chain is built from TRBV15 and TRBJ2-7, with D uncertain. Trimming stripped 1 base from V and 3 bases from J, with 7 bases between. CDR1 is LNHNV, CDR2 YYDKDF, per germline (reference sequence). The CDR3 is made up of 13 amino acids.

This chain uses TRBV12-5 with TRBJ2-5, with 7 bases aligning to TRBD1. In germline, CDR1 is LGHNT, CDR2 FRNRAP. This CDR3 has 12 amino acids. J lost 5 bases, V lost 6 bases, and 3 bases had no gene match. CDR3 sequence (DNA): TGTGCTAGTGGCGCAGGGGGTGAGACCCAGTACTTC. This translates into CASGAGGETQYF.

V is TRBV6-1 and J is TRBJ2-1; 16 nucleotides align to TRBD2. There are 14 residues in the CDR3. CDR1 is MNHNS, CDR2 SASEGT, per germline. V trimming: 6 bases; J trimming: 10 bases; junction bases outside the gene matches: 3. The CDR3 reads CASSGTSGRGEQFF. In DNA, the CDR3 is TGTGCCAGCAGCGGGACTAGCGGGAGGGGGGAGCAGTTCTTC.

The chain has TRBV7-9 and TRBJ1-1; 9 bases line up with TRBD1. J was trimmed by 3 bases and V by 4 bases; bases with no gene match: 3. Germline-derived CDR1 and CDR2 are SEHNR and FQNEAQ (reference sequence). The CDR3 is 14 amino acids. The DNA of the CDR3 is TGTGCCAGCAGCTATAGACAGGGGGACACTGAAGCTTTCTTT. Residues: CASSYRQGDTEAFF.

The chain joins TRBV10-3 to TRBJ2-3; TRBD2 matches at 7 bases. The CDR3 sequence is 15 residues long. Trimming at V came to 5 bases and at J to 2 bases, leaving 7 bases not matched to a gene. Germline V gene lookup returns CDR1 ENHRY and CDR2 SYGVKD. This CDR3 reads CAISYGGGPTDTQYF. For the CDR3, the DNA is TGTGCCATCAGTTATGGGGGGGGTCCCACAGATACGCAGTATTTT.

V gene TRBV27 combines with J gene TRBJ2-7; the match to TRBD2 covers 11 bases. The germline CDR1 and CDR2 sequences are MNHEY and SMNVEV (reference sequence). The CDR3 contains 15 residues. The V segment lost 5 bases and the J segment 2 bases; nucleotides outside the gene matches: 5. The CDR3 nucleotides read TGTGCCAGCAGTCCCACTAGCGGGGGTACCTACGAGCAGTACTTC. It is translated as CASSPTSGGTYEQYF.

V and J are TRBV28 and TRBJ2-7, with 12 bases aligning to TRBD2. J gave up 7 bases and V 6 bases, and 10 bases lay outside the gene matches. Looked up from germline, CDR1 is MDHEN and CDR2 is SYDVKM. The CDR3 contains 15 residues. The CDR3 DNA sequence: TGTGCCAGCAGAATGAGGCTAGCGGGAGGGAGTGAGCAGTACTTC. Translated, it gives CASRMRLAGGSEQYF. The full variable domain, completed using reference TRBV28 and TRBJ2-7, is DVKVTQSSRYLVKRTGEKVFLECVQDMDHENMFWYRQDPGLGLRLIYFSYDVKMKEKGDIPEGYSVSREKKERFSLILESASTNQTSMYLCASRMRLAGGSEQYFGPGTRLTVT.

The chain recombines TRBV27 with TRBJ2-7; 11 bases match TRBD2. Per the germline V gene, CDR1 is MNHEY and CDR2 is SMNVEV (reference sequence). Losses at the gene ends were 6 bases for V and 0 bases for J; bases not matched to a gene: 7. The CDR3 has 16 residues. As DNA, the CDR3 is TGTGCCAGCAGACCTACGCTAGCGGGAGGCTCCTACGAGCAGTACTTC. This codes for CASRPTLAGGSYEQYF.

This clone turned up a few times. The genes are TRBV29-1 and TRBJ1-1; 8 bases are a match to TRBD1. The V and J ends lost 7 bases and 0 bases, in that order; junction bases with no gene match: 4. CDR3 size: 13 residues. Germline lookup yields CDR1 SQVTM and CDR2 ANQGSEA. CDR3 bases: TGCAGCGCTATGACAGGGGTGAACACTGAAGCTTTCTTT. Protein sequence: CSAMTGVNTEAFF.

The chain has TRBV5-1 and TRBJ2-1; 11 bases agree with TRBD2. J lost 9 bases, V lost 4 bases, and 15 bases had no gene match. This CDR3 is built from 17 residues. The V gene's germline CDR1 is SGHRS and CDR2 YFSETQ. The CDR3 DNA follows: TGCGCCAGCAGCAAACCGACACTAGCGGGAGAAACGGGTGAGCAGTTCTTC. Translated: CASSKPTLAGETGEQFF.

This clone was detected only a few times. V gene TRBV18 combines with J gene TRBJ1-1; 8 bases are a match to TRBD1. V was clipped by 4 bases and J by 8 bases; unmatched bases: 6. CDR3 size: 13 residues. CDR1 and CDR2 (germline): KGHSH, LQKENI. CDR3 region: CASSQARDREAFF. DNA of the CDR3: TGTGCCAGCTCACAAGCTAGGGACAGGGAAGCTTTCTTT.